What follows are 9 T cell receptor beta chains derived from one specimen sequenced in a study of T cells in Graves' hyperthyroidism and ophthalmopathy. RNA transcripts provided the source from which TCR beta CDR3 regions were amplified. Primed by the HTBI set, a first-round RT-PCR was run on the TCR CDR3. MiXCR was run by TCRdb on the multiplex PCR reads, yielding one entry per CDR3 protein. The sample lists hundreds of thousands of distinct CDR3 sequences, about 14% seen once, with around an eighth in the top ten. Material: blood. The receptors were gathered from a woman in her forties or fifties with Graves' ophthalmopathy.

This clonotype has ten or more counts. The rearrangement joins TRBV20-1 to TRBJ2-5; D may be TRBD1 (6 bases). Trimming took off 3 bases at V and 1 base at J, with 12 bases between the two ends. Germline V gives CDR1 DFQATT, CDR2 SNEGSKA (reference sequence). The CDR3 has 14 amino acids. Written as DNA, the CDR3 is TGCAGTGCTAGCCCCGGGACAACCCAAGAGACCCAGTACTTC. Translated, it gives CSASPGTTQETQYF.

This clonotype was counted many times. This chain links TRBV12-3 or TRBV12-4 with TRBJ1-5; TRBD1 matches at 10 bases. This CDR3 comprises 17 residues. The junction had 6 bases not matched to a gene; V was cut back by 3 bases and J by 1 base. In DNA, the CDR3 is TGTGCCAGCAGTTTGTGGACAGGGGGTATAAGCAATCAGCCCCAGCATTTT. It is translated as CASSLWTGGISNQPQHF.

This clonotype was counted ten times or more. The chain is built from TRBV18 and TRBJ1-2; 10 nucleotides match TRBD1. This CDR3 has 15 residues. Germline V gives CDR1 KGHSH, CDR2 LQKENI. The ends lost 2 bases at V and 4 bases at J; junction bases unmatched: 4. DNA for the CDR3: TGTGCCAGCTCACCAGACAGGGGGCGCGGCTATGGCTACACCTTC. The encoded protein is CASSPDRGRGYGYTF.

The rearrangement joins TRBV25-1 to TRBJ2-2; 7 bases agree with TRBD2. V gave up 8 bases and J gave up 4 bases; unmatched junction bases: 7. CDR3 length equals 14 residues. Germline V gene data show CDR1 as MGHDK and CDR2 as SYGVNS. Here the CDR3 reads CASDVGGGTGELFF. Here the CDR3 DNA reads TGTGCCAGCGATGTGGGCGGGGGCACCGGGGAGCTGTTTTTT.

The genes are TRBV6-2 or TRBV6-3 and TRBJ2-1, with D maybe TRBD1 (5 bases). Germline V gives CDR1 MNHEY, CDR2 SVGEGT. V lost 2 bases and J 6 bases, leaving 11 bases between the germline ends. The CDR3 is 14 residues long. CDR3 loop: CASSYSLRVNEQFF. CDR3 DNA sequence: TGTGCCAGCAGTTACAGCCTCAGGGTCAATGAGCAGTTCTTC.

About this clonotype itself: Given a much more abundant clone one base away, this may be a read error. This chain uses TRBV20-1 with TRBJ2-3; 9 nucleotides agree with TRBD2. Germline V CDR1 and CDR2: DFQATT, SNEGSKA (reference sequence). V trimming: 5 bases; J trimming: 4 bases; junction bases outside the gene matches: 10. The CDR3 loop spans 15 amino acids. CDR3 sequence (DNA): TGCAGTGCTCTATCGATAGCGGGAGCGGCAGATACGCAGTATTTT. Translation gives CSALSIAGAADTQYF.

V gene TRBV7-2 combines with J gene TRBJ2-3; no firm D call. CDR3 length: 12 residues. The germline V gene encodes CDR1 SGHTA and CDR2 FQGNSA. The V and J ends lost 2 bases and 4 bases respectively, with 4 bases between them. The CDR3 DNA reads as TGTGCCAGCAGCTTACAGTCAGATACGCAGTATTTT. Translating gives CASSLQSDTQYF. The full variable domain, its missing parts supplied by reference TRBV7-2 and TRBJ2-3, is GAGVSQSPSNKVTEKGKDVELRCDPISGHTALYWYRQSLGQGLEFLIYFQGNSAPDKSGLPSDRFSAERTGGSVSTLTIQRTQQEDSAVYLCASSLQSDTQYFGPGTRLTVL.

The gene calls are TRBV12-3 or TRBV12-4 and TRBJ2-4; D may be TRBD1 or TRBD2 (5 bases each). V dropped 4 bases and J dropped 8 bases, with 12 bases sitting between them. There are 13 residues in the CDR3. The CDR3 sequence: CASSYTGTDIQYF. CDR3 DNA: TGTGCCAGCAGTTATACCGGGACGGACATTCAGTACTTC.

This clonotype came up a few times. A much larger clone lies a single base off, so this may be a read error. This chain joins TRBV28 and TRBJ2-2; 10 nucleotides match TRBD1. CDR3 size: 17 residues. Germline assignment: CDR1 MDHEN and CDR2 SYDVKM. The CDR3 is CVSSQDTGTGDTGELFF. CDR3 nucleotide sequence: TGTGTCAGCAGCCAAGATACCGGGACAGGGGACACCGGGGAGCTGTTTTTT.